This T cell receptor beta chain was sequenced in a study of graft-versus-host responses after intestinal transplantation. Overall study results and limits: Peak levels of circulating GvH clones tracked with early post-transplant HvG declines.

As concerns this clone: As yet, its antigen is unknown.

This CDR3 comprises 15 residues. Germline lookup yields CDR1 SGHTA and CDR2 FQGNSA. V shed 3 bases and J shed 5 bases, with 14 bases lying between them. Profiled with immunoSEQ multiplex PCR; TCRdb holds only in-frame clones, not every one. The sample records fewer than 95,000 clones, roughly 91% being singletons. The TCR originated in a human donor who received an intestinal transplant. The sequencing used unstimulated CD8+ T cells sorted from spleen or lymph node cells, collected before intestinal transplant. J is TRBJ2-1 and V is TRBV7-2; D is unclear. In DNA, the CDR3 is TGTGCCAGCAGCTTCCCTAGGCACATGGACAATGAGCAGTTCTTC. This encodes CASSFPRHMDNEQFF.